Listed below are T cell receptor beta chains from one sample, sequenced in a study of cytomegalovirus exposure and HLA in healthy donors. Sequenced by immunoSEQ multiplex PCR; TCRdb stores in-frame clones only, minus some. Among approximately 170,000 clones, 68% were seen once, and the ten largest hold around 3%. Sample: PBMCs. The receptor set was obtained from a woman aged 40 to 49 in good health and CMV-seropositive. Both conserved end residues are part of each CDR3. The D gene is left open where the match is weak. Rows give clone size only sometimes, using once, few, many, or a class for an expanded clone.

size	D	V	J	DNA	CDR3
-	TRBD1	TRBV2	TRBJ1-6	TGTGCCAGCATCCCGACAGGGGTGGCCTCACCCCTCCACTTT	CASIPTGVASPLHF
-	-	TRBV7-2	TRBJ1-4	TGTGCCAGCAGCCCCCCCTCTGCAGGGGATGAAAAACTGTTTTTT	CASSPPSAGDEKLFF
-	-	TRBV10-3	TRBJ2-1	TGTGCCATCAGTGAAGCGGACAATGAGCAGTTCTTC	CAISEADNEQFF
-	TRBD2	TRBV9	TRBJ2-7	TGTGCCAGCAGCGTCAGCGGACTAGCGGGAGGCTACGAGCAGTACTTC	CASSVSGLAGGYEQYF
-	TRBD2	TRBV5-6	TRBJ2-1	TGTGCCAGCAGCTTGTCGACTAGCCCCTACAATGAGCAGTTCTTC	CASSLSTSPYNEQFF
-	-	TRBV6-5	TRBJ1-1	TGTGCCAGCAGTTCCACACAGAGCCCGAACACTGAAGCTTTCTTT	CASSSTQSPNTEAFF
-	TRBD1	TRBV28	TRBJ1-1	TGTGCCAGCAGTTTATCCACCCGGGGACAGGCCAATGGGGACACTGAAGCTTTCTTT	CASSLSTRGQANGDTEAFF
few	-	TRBV7-9	TRBJ1-4	TGTGCCAGCAGCTTCAGGGAGGGGAATGAAAAACTGTTTTTT	CASSFREGNEKLFF
-	-	TRBV15	TRBJ2-7	TGTGCCACCAGCGCCCAAAAGCACGAGCAGTACTTC	CATSAQKHEQYF
-	-	TRBV2	TRBJ2-2	TGTGCCAGCAGTGAACTCGGTAGCGGAAACACCGGGGAGCTGTTTTTT	CASSELGSGNTGELFF
few	TRBD2	TRBV7-2	TRBJ2-1	TGTGCCAGCAGCTTAGAGACTGTTACTAGCGGGTTAAAGTATGAGCAGTTCTTC	CASSLETVTSGLKYEQFF
-	TRBD1	TRBV18	TRBJ1-2	TGTGCCAGCTCGGAAGGGGGCTTCGGTGGCTACACCTTC	CASSEGGFGGYTF
-	TRBD2	TRBV7-9	TRBJ2-3	TGTGCCAGCAGGGGAGCGGGGGCAGATACGCAGTATTTT	CASRGAGADTQYF
few	TRBD1	TRBV4-1	TRBJ1-2	TGCGCCAGCAGCCAAGGGGGGACAGGGTTTAACGGAGGCTACCCCTTC	CASSQGGTGFNGGYPF
once	-	TRBV9	TRBJ2-3	TGTGCCAGCAGCGTAGCCCCAGAACCCACAGATACGCAGTATTTT	CASSVAPEPTDTQYF
few	-	TRBV4-3	TRBJ1-5	TGCGCCAGCAGCCAAGTTACGGGGATTCAGCCCCAGCATTTT	CASSQVTGIQPQHF
-	TRBD1	TRBV5-5	TRBJ2-6	TGTGCCAGCAGCCAGACAGGGGTCAGCTCTGGGGCCAACGTCCTGACTTTC	CASSQTGVSSGANVLTF
-	TRBD2	TRBV6-1	TRBJ2-5	TGTGCCAGCAGGCCGACTAGCTTCAGCGAGACCCAGTACTTC	CASRPTSFSETQYF
-	-	TRBV5-4	TRBJ2-5	TGTGCCAGCAGCTCCGACAGGATTCAAGAGACCCAGTACTTC	CASSSDRIQETQYF
-	-	TRBV19	TRBJ1-1	TGTGCCAGTAGTATCGGGACTAGTACTGAAGCTTTCTTT	CASSIGTSTEAFF
-	TRBD1	TRBV15	TRBJ2-7	TGTGCCACCAGCAGAGATACGGACAGGGTCTACGAGCAGTACTTC	CATSRDTDRVYEQYF
few	TRBD1	TRBV18	TRBJ1-1	TGTGCCAGCTCACCAGACAGGGGGCATGGTGAAGCTTTCTTT	CASSPDRGHGEAFF
-	TRBD2	TRBV19	TRBJ2-5	TGTGCCACCCGGGGGCGGGGGGGGTTGGAGACCCAGTACTTC	CATRGRGGLETQYF
-	TRBD2	TRBV27	TRBJ2-7	TGTGCCAGCAGTCCTCGGGGTAGCGGGATGTCCTACGAGCAGTACTTC	CASSPRGSGMSYEQYF
-	-	TRBV6-1	TRBJ1-2	TGTGCCAGCAGCCAGGTATATGGCTACACCTTC	CASSQVYGYTF
-	TRBD2	TRBV15	TRBJ2-1	TGTGCCACCAGCGGTTACGCCGGGACTAGCGGGGAAAATGAGCAGTTCTTC	CATSGYAGTSGENEQFF
-	TRBD2	TRBV27	TRBJ2-2	TGTGCCAGCAGTCGGGGGGGGTACGGGGAGCTGTTTTTT	CASSRGGYGELFF
-	TRBD1	TRBV5-1	TRBJ2-3	TGCGCCAGCAGCTATAGACAGGGGGGAAGCACAGATACGCAGTATTTT	CASSYRQGGSTDTQYF
-	-	TRBV6-1	TRBJ1-1	TGTGCCACCGCGACAGGGAACACTGAAGCTTTCTTT	CATATGNTEAFF
-	TRBD1	TRBV5-6	TRBJ1-4	TGTGCCAGCAGCTCCGGGACAGAGGTTGAAAAACTGTTTTTT	CASSSGTEVEKLFF
-	TRBD2	TRBV28	TRBJ2-7	TGTGCCAGCAGTTCCGGGACTAGCGGGTTCTACGAGCCGTACTTC	CASSSGTSGFYEPYF
-	-	TRBV11-2	TRBJ2-6	TGTGCCAGCAGCTTAGATATATCTGGGGCCAACGTCCTGACTTTC	CASSLDISGANVLTF
-	TRBD1	TRBV7-9	TRBJ1-2	TGTGCCAGCAGCCAACCTTCCGGGACAGGGGGTGGCTACACCTTC	CASSQPSGTGGGYTF
few	-	TRBV19	TRBJ1-5	TGTGCCAGCGAGACAGGAGATAGCAATCAGCCCCAGCATTTT	CASETGDSNQPQHF
-	TRBD2	TRBV5-4	TRBJ2-3	TGTGCCAGCAGCTTGGGTCTAGCGGGAGTAGGGGATACGCAGTATTTT	CASSLGLAGVGDTQYF
-	-	TRBV28	TRBJ1-6	TGTGCCAGCAGTCCAGCAAGGGACATTATGACTAATTCACCCCTCCACTTT	CASSPARDIMTNSPLHF
-	-	TRBV7-9	TRBJ1-1	TGTGCCAGCAGACTACAGGGATTTGAAGCTTTCTTT	CASRLQGFEAFF
-	-	TRBV6-6	TRBJ2-2	TGTGCCAGCAGTTACGGGCGGGAAAGGGGCACCGGGGAGCTGTTTTTT	CASSYGRERGTGELFF
-	-	TRBV10-3	TRBJ1-2	TGTGCCATCAGTGAGGAGAAGGGAGGTGGCTACACCTTC	CAISEEKGGGYTF
-	TRBD2	TRBV7-2	TRBJ2-1	TGTGCCAGCAGCTTAATGACTAGCGGGTTGGGCCATGAGCAGTTCTTC	CASSLMTSGLGHEQFF
-	-	TRBV4-1	TRBJ2-4	TGCGCCAGCAGCCCTCAATTCTTAACTGGAAACATTCAGTACTTC	CASSPQFLTGNIQYF
few	-	TRBV25-1	TRBJ1-2	TGTGCCAGCAGTGAAAAGCCCAACTATGGCTACACCTTC	CASSEKPNYGYTF
-	TRBD1	TRBV19	TRBJ1-6	TGTGCCAGTAGTAACAGGGGGAATTCACCCCTCCACTTT	CASSNRGNSPLHF
-	TRBD1	TRBV28	TRBJ2-1	TGTGCCAGCAGTTTGGCGGGACAGGGATCCTACAATGAGCAGTTCTTC	CASSLAGQGSYNEQFF
-	-	TRBV5-1	TRBJ2-7	TGCGCCAGCAGCTTGGGACACCTATACGAGCAGTACTTC	CASSLGHLYEQYF
-	TRBD1	TRBV5-4	TRBJ2-5	TGTGCCAGCAGCCCTCGGACAGGGGACCCTCAAGAGACCCAGTACTTC	CASSPRTGDPQETQYF
once	-	TRBV2	TRBJ1-2	TGTGCCAGCCTAGGAGGGTCAGGGTCAAACTATGGCTACACCTTC	CASLGGSGSNYGYTF
few	TRBD1	TRBV4-2	TRBJ1-2	TGTGCCAGCAGCCAAGATTGGGACAGCTACTATGGCTACACCTTC	CASSQDWDSYYGYTF
once	-	TRBV28	TRBJ2-5	TGTGCCAGCAGTTTCGGCAGGGTGGGTGTTGAGACCCAGTACTTC	CASSFGRVGVETQYF
-	-	TRBV9	TRBJ2-1	TGTGCCAGCAGCGTAGGGAGCGGGCCAACCAATGAGCAGTTCTTC	CASSVGSGPTNEQFF
-	-	TRBV29-1	TRBJ1-2	TGCAGCATAGGGGGGGACTATGGCTACCCCTTC	CSIGGDYGYPF
-	TRBD2	TRBV5-8	TRBJ2-7	TGTGCCAGCAGCCCCAGAGGACTAGCGGGTAGCTCCTACGAGCAGTACTTC	CASSPRGLAGSSYEQYF
-	TRBD1	TRBV28	TRBJ2-3	TGTGCCAGCAGTTTCGACAGGGAGACAGATACGCAGTATTTT	CASSFDRETDTQYF
-	-	TRBV6-5	TRBJ1-1	TGTGCCAGCAGGATACAGGGAGTGAGGGACACTGAAGCTTTCTTT	CASRIQGVRDTEAFF
-	TRBD1	TRBV6-1	TRBJ1-2	TGTGCCAGCAGCCCGACCGGACAGGGGTTCTATGGCTACACCTTC	CASSPTGQGFYGYTF
-	-	TRBV27	TRBJ1-2	TGTGCCAGCAGTTCAACGGACACCTATAACTATGGCTACACCTTC	CASSSTDTYNYGYTF
few	-	TRBV5-1	TRBJ1-6	TGCGCCAGCAGCTTGGCGGCAGGGAATAGTCGGTATAATTCACCCCTCCACTTT	CASSLAAGNSRYNSPLHF
-	TRBD1	TRBV5-1	TRBJ2-7	TGCGCCAGCAGCTTTGACAGGGATGCGGGCGAGCAGTACTTC	CASSFDRDAGEQYF
-	-	TRBV19	TRBJ1-1	TGTGCCAGCCTGACAGGAGACTATAACACTGAAGCTTTCTTT	CASLTGDYNTEAFF